A single sample gave rise to the 6 T cell receptor beta chains below, sequenced in a study of OX40 agonist ivuxolimab in advanced cancers. This table comes from immunoSEQ multiplex PCR, and its TCRdb copy is limited to in-frame clones, with some not included. The repertoire holds tens of thousands of clones, around 86% seen once, with roughly 0.7% in the top ten. This sample comprised CD4+ or CD8+ T cells sorted from blood, obtained in a trial of the OX40 agonist ivuxolimab. The receptors shown here come from an adult with an advanced solid tumor such as melanoma, head and neck, liver or kidney cancer.

The chain employs TRBV5-1 and TRBJ2-3, with 7 bases matching TRBD1. This CDR3 region has 15 residues. The germline CDR1 and CDR2 sequences are SGHRS and YFSETQ. The V gene end was trimmed by 2 bases and the J gene end by 4 bases; junction bases not matched to a gene: 7. This chain's CDR3 is CASSLQGFVPDTQYF. The CDR3 bases are TGCGCCAGCAGCTTACAGGGGTTTGTTCCAGATACGCAGTATTTT.

This chain connects TRBV4-2 to TRBJ2-7; unclear D gene. Germline V gives CDR1 LGHNA, CDR2 YNFKEQ. The CDR3 contains 14 residues. With 0 bases removed from V and 2 bases from J, the gap between germline ends came to 8 bases. In DNA, the CDR3 is TGTGCCAGCAGCCAAGATTGGCAGGCCTACGAGCAGTACTTC. Translated: CASSQDWQAYEQYF.

The rearrangement links TRBV6-6 to TRBJ1-2, with D unclear. Trimming cost V 2 bases and J 1 base, with 5 bases left between them. Germline CDR1 reads MNHNY; CDR2 reads SVGAGI (reference sequence). The CDR3 sequence is 13 residues long. CDR3 amino acids: CASSYDGNYGYTF. DNA for the CDR3: TGTGCCAGCAGTTACGACGGTAACTATGGCTACACCTTC.

The chain is built from TRBV19 and TRBJ2-2; 15 bases are shared with TRBD2. The CDR3 has 18 residues. The V and J ends lost 7 bases and 3 bases, in that order; junction bases with no gene match: 9. Germline CDR1 reads LNHDA; CDR2 reads SQIVND (reference sequence). CDR3 region: CASKRGLAGGFDTGELFF. As DNA, the CDR3 is TGTGCCAGTAAGAGAGGACTAGCGGGGGGGTTCGACACCGGGGAGCTGTTTTTT. The complete variable domain, with remaining parts taken from reference TRBV19 and TRBJ2-2, reads DGGITQSPKYLFRKEGQNVTLSCEQNLNHDAMYWYRQDPGQGLRLIYYSQIVNDFQKGDIAEGYSVSREKKESFPLTVTSAQKNPTAFYLCASKRGLAGGFDTGELFFGEGSRLTVL.

This chain links TRBV19 with TRBJ1-5; a weak D match, TRBD1 (6 bases). This CDR3 is 16 amino acids long. Deletions cut 0 bases from V and 5 bases from J, with 14 bases between. Germline CDR1 LNHDA, CDR2 SQIVND (reference sequence). In DNA, the CDR3 is TGTGCCAGTAGTATAGATCACCCGACAGGTGATCAGCCCCAGCATTTT. It encodes CASSIDHPTGDQPQHF. The variable domain in full, completed from reference TRBV19 and TRBJ1-5, reads DGGITQSPKYLFRKEGQNVTLSCEQNLNHDAMYWYRQDPGQGLRLIYYSQIVNDFQKGDIAEGYSVSREKKESFPLTVTSAQKNPTAFYLCASSIDHPTGDQPQHFGDGTRLSIL.

The chain has TRBV7-9 and TRBJ2-5; D not certain. The CDR3 runs 13 residues. CDR1 is SEHNR and CDR2 is FQNEAQ in the germline V gene (reference sequence). V shed 3 bases and J shed 5 bases, with 10 bases lying between them. CDR3 sequence reads: CASSFGPWETQYF. CDR3 in DNA: TGTGCCAGCAGCTTCGGACCGTGGGAGACCCAGTACTTC. The complete variable domain, with remaining parts taken from reference TRBV7-9 and TRBJ2-5, reads DTGVSQNPRHKITKRGQNVTFRCDPISEHNRLYWYRQTLGQGPEFLTYFQNEAQLEKSRLLSDRFSAERPKGSFSTLEIQRTEQGDSAMYLCASSFGPWETQYFGPGTRLLVL.